Following are 21 T cell receptor beta chains from one sample sequenced in a study of CD8+ T cells in alopecia areata. Treatment meaning: oral pan-JAK inhibitor, 5-10 mg twice daily. After isolation, RNA underwent reverse transcription to generate cDNA as the sequencing template. Only in-frame clones appear in the TCRdb table, and some are missing; sequencing was by immunoSEQ multiplex PCR. Counted here are about 70,000 clones, over 25% occurring once; the ten biggest clones make up around 14%. Material: CD8+ T cells sorted from blood, obtained at week 4, from a patient treated with tofacitinib. The receptors stem from a human donor with alopecia areata.

This clone was observed a few times. The gene calls are TRBV7-2 and TRBJ1-2; 7 positions match TRBD1. There are 13 residues in the CDR3. CDR1 SGHTA and CDR2 FQGNSA come from the germline V gene. J lost 5 bases, V lost 5 bases, and 5 bases had no gene match. The DNA for the CDR3 is TGTGCCAGCAGCCCCGGGACAGCGTATGGCTACACCTTC. Amino acids: CASSPGTAYGYTF.

This clone was seen a handful of times. V is TRBV29-1 and J is TRBJ2-7, with D possibly TRBD2 on 7 matching bases. Trimming took off 7 bases at V and 1 base at J, with 14 bases between the two ends. Looked up from germline, CDR1 is SQVTM and CDR2 is ANQGSEA. The CDR3 consists of 13 residues. CDR3 protein: CSASGGPSYEQYF. The CDR3 nucleotides are TGCAGCGCGTCCGGGGGGCCGTCCTACGAGCAGTACTTC.

V and J are TRBV29-1 and TRBJ2-1; TRBD1 agrees at 12 bases. Germline V gene lookup returns CDR1 SQVTM and CDR2 ANQGSEA. There are 16 residues in the CDR3. J was trimmed by 8 bases and V by 1 base; bases with no gene match: 9. Here the CDR3 reads CSVEGHRDRGHDEQFF. The CDR3 nucleotides are TGCAGCGTTGAAGGGCACCGGGACAGGGGGCATGATGAGCAGTTCTTC.

The V gene is TRBV7-8, the J gene TRBJ2-3; TRBD2 might be the D (6 bases). Trimming shortened V by 2 bases and J by 0 bases, and 12 bases separated the two germline ends. CDR1 SGHVS and CDR2 FQNEAQ come from the germline V gene. The CDR3 loop spans 16 amino acids. CDR3 sequence: CASSLLGGSSTDTQYF. CDR3 in DNA: TGTGCCAGCAGCTTACTAGGAGGGTCTAGCACAGATACGCAGTATTTT. Full variable domain (remainder filled in from reference TRBV7-8 and TRBJ2-3): GAGVSQSPRYKVAKRGQDVALRCDPISGHVSLFWYQQALGQGPEFLTYFQNEAQLDKSGLPSDRFFAERPEGSVSTLKIQRTQQEDSAVYLCASSLLGGSSTDTQYFGPGTRLTVL.

This clone was counted only a few times. The V and J genes are TRBV29-1 and TRBJ2-7; 7 bases are a match to TRBD1. The CDR3 is 13 residues long. The junction had 4 bases not matched to a gene; V was cut back by 3 bases and J by 2 bases. The germline gives CDR1 SQVTM, CDR2 ANQGSEA. CDR3 residues: CSVETGRPYEQYF. Written as DNA, the CDR3 is TGCAGCGTTGAGACAGGGCGCCCCTACGAGCAGTACTTC.

This rearrangement joins TRBV9 to TRBJ1-2; tentatively, D is TRBD1 (6 bases). In germline, CDR1 is SGDLS, CDR2 YYNGEE. This CDR3 is built from 13 residues. Trimming removed 4 bases from V and 8 bases from J, with 15 bases in between. The CDR3 nucleotides are TGTGCCAGCAGCCCGGAGGTTAGGGGGGGCTACACCTTC. It codes for CASSPEVRGGYTF.

This clone was observed a handful of times. DNA for the CDR3: TGCAGCGTCCATGGACTAGCGGGAGCAGATACGCAGTATTTT. Its translation: CSVHGLAGADTQYF. The chain links TRBV29-1 to TRBJ2-3, with 13 bases identical to TRBD2. This CDR3 spans 14 amino acids. Germline assignment: CDR1 SQVTM and CDR2 ANQGSEA. V was pared by 6 bases and J by 4 bases, with 4 bases of the junction left unmatched.

The J gene is TRBJ2-7, the V gene TRBV7-9, with 10 bases matching TRBD1. V lost 6 bases, J lost 2 bases, and 10 bases stayed unmatched. This CDR3 contains 16 residues. CDR1 and CDR2 (germline): SEHNR, FQNEAQ (reference sequence). The CDR3 loop reads CASRRTGGMSTYEQYF. The CDR3 nucleotides read TGTGCCAGCAGACGGACAGGGGGGATGTCTACCTACGAGCAGTACTTC.

The rearrangement joins TRBV29-1 to TRBJ1-2; D remains ambiguous. V lost 7 bases to trimming and J lost 5 bases, with 11 bases between them. The CDR3 runs to 11 residues. Germline CDR1 and CDR2: SQVTM and ANQGSEA. The CDR3 here is CSADQVYGYTF. The DNA of the CDR3 is TGCAGCGCTGACCAGGTATATGGCTACACCTTC.

The chain carries TRBV29-1 and TRBJ2-1; 8 bases match TRBD2. CDR3 length: 17 amino acids. Germline V lookup: CDR1 SQVTM, CDR2 ANQGSEA. V lost 0 bases to trimming and J lost 9 bases; unmatched junction nucleotides: 16. The chain's CDR3 is CSVEDLDVTGGPIEQFF. The CDR3 region has the DNA TGCAGCGTTGAAGATCTCGACGTAACGGGAGGGCCTATTGAGCAGTTCTTC.

V and J are TRBV29-1 and TRBJ2-7, with 7 bases lining up with TRBD2. The V and J ends lost 1 base and 6 bases, in that order; junction bases with no gene match: 0. The CDR3 contains 11 residues. The V gene's germline CDR1 is SQVTM and CDR2 ANQGSEA. The CDR3 here is CSVEGGSEQYF. CDR3 DNA: TGCAGCGTTGAAGGCGGGAGCGAGCAGTACTTC.

This chain uses TRBV28 with TRBJ2-3; D is undetermined. V lost 3 bases to trimming and J lost 5 bases, with 6 bases between them. The CDR3 has 12 residues. CDR1 is MDHEN and CDR2 is SYDVKM in the germline V gene. The CDR3, as DNA: TGTGCCAGCAGTTTTTCGGGAGATACGCAGTATTTT. It yields the protein CASSFSGDTQYF.

This clone was detected only a few times. The genes are TRBV15 and TRBJ2-1; D not certain. Per germline, CDR1 LNHNV and CDR2 YYDKDF (reference sequence). The CDR3 has 16 amino acids. V was clipped by 4 bases and J by 1 base, with 14 bases between them. In nucleotides, the CDR3 is TGTGCCACCAGCACCCAAATAACAGCGTCCTACAATGAGCAGTTCTTC. Translated, it gives CATSTQITASYNEQFF.

This clone was detected only a few times. This specimen includes other DNA sequences encoding the same CDR3. The chain employs TRBV13 and TRBJ2-2; D gene uncertain. Trimming left V 0 bases short and J 3 bases short, with 2 bases between. CDR1 is PRHDT and CDR2 is FYEKMQ in the germline V gene (reference sequence). This CDR3 is built from 13 residues. CDR3 residues: CASSLGDTGELFF. The CDR3 DNA sequence: TGTGCCAGCAGCTTAGGCGACACCGGGGAGCTGTTTTTT.

The table lists this clone with a few counts. This chain links TRBV29-1 with TRBJ2-1, with 7 nucleotides matching TRBD2. The CDR3 has 14 amino acids. With 3 bases clipped from V and 2 bases from J, the junction kept 4 bases outside the gene matches. The germline V gene has CDR1 SQVTM and CDR2 ANQGSEA. CDR3 loop: CSVEWEGPYNEQFF. CDR3 coding DNA: TGCAGCGTTGAGTGGGAGGGACCCTACAATGAGCAGTTCTTC.

The chain combines TRBV6-6 with TRBJ1-1; D is possibly TRBD1 (5 bases). The CDR3 length is 11 residues. CDR1 is MNHNY, CDR2 SVGAGI, per germline (reference sequence). Trimming left V 7 bases short and J 11 bases short, with 14 bases between. In nucleotides, the CDR3 is TGTGCCAGCAACCTAGGAGGGGCGGCTTTCTTT. It translates to CASNLGGAAFF.

V usage is TRBV6-5 and J usage is TRBJ2-7; 7 nucleotides line up with TRBD2. CDR3 length equals 15 residues. Per the germline V gene, CDR1 is MNHEY and CDR2 is SVGAGI. V lost 6 bases and J lost 1; bases outside the gene matches: 9. CDR3 loop: CASRPGTTLSYEQYF. The CDR3 DNA is TGTGCCAGCAGGCCCGGGACTACTCTTTCCTACGAGCAGTACTTC.

This clone has more than one count but fewer than ten. CDR3 sequence reads: CAISAGRADEQYF. CDR3 DNA sequence: TGTGCCATCAGTGCCGGCAGGGCCGACGAGCAGTACTTC. The chain links TRBV10-3 to TRBJ2-7; possible D gene TRBD1, 5 bases. V was cut by 4 bases and J by 5 bases, with 12 bases left in between. The germline V gene encodes CDR1 ENHRY and CDR2 SYGVKD. The CDR3 covers 13 residues.

The chain has TRBV4-3 and TRBJ2-1; possible D gene TRBD1, 6 bases. The CDR3 consists of 16 residues. The V and J ends lost 0 bases and 2 bases respectively, with 11 bases between them. Germline V gives CDR1 LGHNA, CDR2 YSLEER. The CDR3 nucleotides read TGCGCCAGCAGCCAAGATAGGGGGAGTCCCTACAATGAGCAGTTCTTC. It is translated as CASSQDRGSPYNEQFF.

This chain uses TRBV14 with TRBJ2-5; D gene unclear. The J call may not be correct, given that the DNA end is closer to TRBJ2-7. The CDR3 totals 14 residues. The V gene's germline CDR1 is SGHDN and CDR2 FVKESK. The CDR3 spells CASSRGPGLYEQYF. Written as DNA, the CDR3 is TGTGCCAGCAGCCGTGGACCGGGCCTCTACGAGCAGTACTTC.

This clone was detected a few times. This rearrangement joins TRBV5-1 to TRBJ2-5; weak D call: TRBD2 (5 bases). Germline-derived CDR1 and CDR2 are SGHRS and YFSETQ. With 2 bases removed from V and 5 bases from J, the gap between germline ends came to 13 bases. This CDR3 spans 14 amino acids. The CDR3 is CASSFRGRAETQYF. The CDR3 DNA reads as TGCGCCAGCAGCTTTCGGGGTAGGGCGGAGACCCAGTACTTC.